This entry lists 26 T cell receptor beta chains sequenced from one sample in a study of low-dose radiotherapy and immunotherapy resistance in tumors. Time point noted: after trial treatment. Treatment specified: LDRT plus nivolumab, ipilimumab, low-dose cyclophosphamide and aspirin (RACIN trial). First-strand cDNA used TRAV- and TRBV-specific primers, covering alpha and beta chains. Amplification, which lasted around 21 PCR cycles, used a constant-region primer and V-primer adapter to amplify TCRs. From the reads, TCRdb called clonotypes with MiXCR, one entry per CDR3 protein. Counted here are tens of thousands of distinct CDR3 sequences, around a fifth occurring once; the ten biggest clones make up over 10%. The sample was PBMCs, taken after low-dose radiotherapy plus immunotherapy. These receptors were obtained from a female donor with ovarian cancer.

This clonotype was counted a few times. The rearrangement links TRBV19 to TRBJ1-5; D unresolved. The CDR3 extends over 14 amino acids. The V gene lost 2 bases and the J gene lost 8 bases, with 13 bases spanning the gap. The germline CDR1 and CDR2 sequences are LNHDA and SQIVND (reference sequence). The chain's CDR3 is CASSIMYGNEPQHF. Here the CDR3 DNA reads TGTGCCAGTAGTATAATGTACGGGAATGAGCCCCAGCATTTT.

This clonotype was detected ten times or more. The chain has TRBV19 and TRBJ2-2, with TRBD2 matching over 7 bases. This CDR3 spans 14 amino acids. Looked up from germline, CDR1 is LNHDA and CDR2 is SQIVND (reference sequence). V trimming: 6 bases; J trimming: 4 bases; junction bases outside the gene matches: 5. CDR3 DNA sequence: TGTGCCAGTAGCGCGGGACTACCCACCGGGGAGCTGTTTTTT. The encoded protein is CASSAGLPTGELFF. The full variable domain, in which reference TRBV19 and TRBJ2-2 provide the parts outside the CDR3, is DGGITQSPKYLFRKEGQNVTLSCEQNLNHDAMYWYRQDPGQGLRLIYYSQIVNDFQKGDIAEGYSVSREKKESFPLTVTSAQKNPTAFYLCASSAGLPTGELFFGEGSRLTVL.

To note about this clonotype: A far larger clone is one base from this, pointing to a likely read error. The chain carries TRBV24-1 and TRBJ2-5; D is perhaps TRBD1 or TRBD2 (6 bases each). CDR1 is KGHDR, CDR2 SFDVKD, per germline. This CDR3 is built from 15 residues. In nucleotides, the CDR3 is TGTGCCAGCAGTAGGGAGGACAGTAGGTACAATGAGCAGTACTTC. Translating it yields CASSREDSRYNEQYF.

This clonotype was counted many times. The V call is TRBV29-1, the J call TRBJ2-7; possibly TRBD1 for D (6 bases). The germline V and J ends were trimmed by 8 bases and 2 bases, with 13 bases remaining between them. The CDR3 extends over 12 amino acids. Looked up from germline, CDR1 is SQVTM and CDR2 is ANQGSEA. The CDR3 DNA follows: TGCAGCACCCAACAGGGAACCTACGAGCAGTACTTC. Translation: CSTQQGTYEQYF.

Many counts were recorded for this clonotype. This chain connects TRBV29-1 to TRBJ1-1; TRBD1 is a possible D gene (5 bases). CDR1 SQVTM and CDR2 ANQGSEA come from the germline V gene. V gave up 5 bases and J gave up 7 bases, with 17 bases separating them. The CDR3 is 13 amino acids. The CDR3 DNA reads TGCAGCGTTTCTCAGGGAGTTGAGGGTGAAGCTTTCTTT. This sequence encodes CSVSQGVEGEAFF.

This clonotype showed up many times. The chain joins TRBV30 to TRBJ2-7; D is unclear. This CDR3 is built from 11 residues. V was shortened by 6 bases and J by 4 bases, with 10 bases between the two germline ends. Germline lookup yields CDR1 GTSNPN and CDR2 SVGIG (reference sequence). The CDR3 nucleotides read TGTGCCTGCCAGGTCGCTTACGAGCAGTACTTC. This sequence encodes CACQVAYEQYF.

Of note for this clonotype: A junction boundary mismatches the germline segment, possibly from a read error. The J gene is TRBJ1-2, the V gene TRBV3-1; D is possibly TRBD1 (5 bases). The germline V gene has CDR1 LGHDT and CDR2 YNNKEL (reference sequence). CDR3 length equals 13 residues. The CDR3 loop reads CASSQREGPGPYF. CDR3 sequence (DNA): TGTGCCAGCAGCCAACGGGAGGGTCCGGGACCCTACTTC.

This clonotype was detected ten times or more. The rearrangement joins TRBV9 to TRBJ2-1; TRBD2 matches at 14 bases. Germline V CDR1 and CDR2: SGDLS, YYNGEE. The junction had 4 bases not matched to a gene; V was cut back by 4 bases and J by 7 bases. The CDR3 is 15 residues long. The CDR3 protein is CASSLGLAGENEQFF. In DNA, the CDR3 is TGTGCCAGCAGCCTGGGACTAGCGGGAGAGAATGAGCAGTTCTTC.

This clonotype was observed at least ten times. The genes are TRBV7-2 and TRBJ2-1; 10 bases align to TRBD2. The CDR3 is made up of 19 amino acids. Trimming cost V 1 base and J 4 bases; bases outside gene matches: 13. Germline V gives CDR1 SGHTA, CDR2 FQGNSA. The CDR3 spells CASSLGWGEAGGRYNEQFF. CDR3 nucleotides: TGTGCCAGCAGCTTAGGCTGGGGAGAAGCGGGGGGGAGATACAATGAGCAGTTCTTC.

This clonotype showed up many times. CDR3 DNA sequence: TGTGCCAGCAGCTTAGGGGGGCAGGTCACCTACGAGCAGTACTTC. This sequence encodes CASSLGGQVTYEQYF. This chain links TRBV11-3 with TRBJ2-7; D is possibly TRBD1 (6 bases). The CDR3 is 15 amino acids. Between the trimmed V and J ends, which lost 1 base and 2 bases, there was a span of 12 bases. In germline, CDR1 is SGHNT, CDR2 YENEEA.

This clonotype was observed a handful of times. One junction end does not reproduce the germline sequence, and a read error may be involved. The CDR3 protein is CASSLSSLGYEQYF. The CDR3 DNA is TGTGCCAGCAGCTTGTCCTCCCTAGGGTACGAGCAGTACTTC. The gene calls are TRBV5-3 and TRBJ2-7; D gene ambiguous. TRBV5-3 is an ORF, and what it does is uncertain. The CDR3 contains 14 residues.

This clonotype was picked up many times. J is TRBJ2-5 and V is TRBV5-1, with 7 bases fitting TRBD1. Unmatched junction bases numbered 6, after V lost 4 bases and J lost 0 bases. Germline loops: CDR1 SGHRS, CDR2 YFSETQ. This CDR3 spans 15 amino acids. The CDR3 DNA sequence: TGCGCCAGCAGCCGGGACGGGACAGACCAAGAGACCCAGTACTTC. It codes for CASSRDGTDQETQYF.

CDR3 DNA: TGCAGCGTTGAAAAGGGAATCGGCGGCTACACCTTC. Translation gives CSVEKGIGGYTF. The chain uses TRBV29-1 and TRBJ1-2, with unresolved D. Germline CDR1 reads SQVTM; CDR2 reads ANQGSEA. This CDR3 spans 12 amino acids. V gave up 2 bases and J gave up 8 bases, with 12 bases separating them.

At least ten counts were recorded for this clonotype. V is TRBV12-3 or TRBV12-4 and J is TRBJ2-1; D might be TRBD1 (6 bases). Trimming took 3 bases from V and 7 from J, leaving 13 bases between them. The CDR3 has 14 amino acids. In nucleotides, the CDR3 is TGTGCCAGCAGTTTGGTAGCCAGGGGTAATGAGCAGTTCTTC. It is translated as CASSLVARGNEQFF.

In its sample, this clonotype was seen many times. This sequence joins TRBV24-1 and TRBJ2-7, with a weak D call TRBD2 (6 bases). The V end was cut by 10 bases, the J end by 1 base, with 16 bases between. From germline, CDR1 is KGHDR and CDR2 SFDVKD. This CDR3 spans 14 amino acids. The CDR3 region has the DNA TGTGCCACGCGTGGGGGACTTCGTTCCTACGAGCAGTACTTC. This gives the protein CATRGGLRSYEQYF.

The rearrangement links TRBV5-4 to TRBJ1-1; no reliable D call. Matching the DNA end better, TRBJ2-2 makes the J call doubtful. Germline values: CDR1 SGHNT, CDR2 YYREEE (reference sequence). CDR3 size: 12 residues. CDR3 sequence: CASSHWDGELFF. The CDR3 DNA reads TGTGCCAGCAGCCACTGGGACGGGGAGCTGTTTTTT.

The sample holds many counts of this clonotype. This chain uses TRBV5-1 with TRBJ1-6, with D perhaps TRBD1 (6 bases). Trimming stripped 2 bases from V and 9 bases from J, with 24 bases between. There are 18 residues in the CDR3. CDR1 is SGHRS and CDR2 is YFSETQ in the germline V gene. CDR3 in amino acids: CASSFGTGSTSVGSPLHF. DNA for the CDR3: TGCGCCAGCAGCTTCGGTACAGGGTCGACGTCCGTTGGTTCACCCCTCCACTTT.

This clonotype was detected ten times or more. The chain couples TRBV5-1 to TRBJ2-7; TRBD2 aligns across 8 bases. The ends lost 2 bases at V and 3 bases at J; junction bases unmatched: 10. CDR1 and CDR2 (germline): SGHRS, YFSETQ. This CDR3 is built from 16 residues. The CDR3 reads CASSLGFSGGNYEQYF. The CDR3 DNA reads as TGCGCCAGCAGCTTAGGTTTCAGCGGGGGTAACTACGAGCAGTACTTC.

This chain links TRBV28 with TRBJ1-6; D is possibly TRBD1 (5 bases). V lost 4 bases to trimming and J lost 5 bases, with 18 bases between them. The CDR3 runs to 17 residues. Germline V lookup: CDR1 MDHEN, CDR2 SYDVKM. The CDR3 reads CASSYPLSGTDNSPLHF. Here the CDR3 DNA reads TGTGCCAGCAGTTACCCGTTATCCGGGACCGATAATTCACCCCTCCACTTT.

This clonotype has a handful of counts. The rearrangement links TRBV20-1 to TRBJ2-3, with 7 positions matching TRBD1. Per germline, CDR1 DFQATT and CDR2 SNEGSKA (reference sequence). The CDR3 runs to 14 residues. The trim removed 5 bases at V and 2 bases at J, leaving 7 bases unmatched. CDR3 amino acids: CSALRQGPTDTQYF. The CDR3 DNA reads as TGCAGTGCTCTTCGACAGGGACCCACAGATACGCAGTATTTT.

This clonotype was detected ten times or more. The genes are TRBV24-1 and TRBJ2-2; 7 bases align to TRBD1. V gave up 4 bases and J gave up 11 bases; unmatched junction bases: 9. The CDR3 has 14 amino acids. Germline lookup yields CDR1 KGHDR and CDR2 SFDVKD. The CDR3 bases are TGTGCCACCAGTGACTCCTGGACAGGCGGAGAGCTGTTTTTT. The encoded protein is CATSDSWTGGELFF.

This clonotype occurred many times. V usage is TRBV11-2 and J usage is TRBJ2-2; 8 nucleotides match TRBD2. The CDR3 runs 18 residues. Germline CDR1 SGHAT, CDR2 FQNNGV. V was clipped by 2 bases and J by 0 bases; unmatched bases: 8. As DNA, the CDR3 is TGTGCCAGCAGCTTATTAGCGGGACTAACAGCGAACACCGGGGAGCTGTTTTTT. Amino acid sequence: CASSLLAGLTANTGELFF.

Many counts were recorded for this clonotype. The gene calls are TRBV5-1 and TRBJ2-1, with 9 nucleotides matching TRBD2. Per the germline V gene, CDR1 is SGHRS and CDR2 is YFSETQ. V dropped 4 bases and J dropped 8; count of bases not matched to a gene: 10. The CDR3 consists of 15 residues. The CDR3 DNA follows: TGCGCCAGCAGCCGGGGTAATAGCGGGGGCGATGAGCAGTTCTTC. Translation gives CASSRGNSGGDEQFF.

The sample holds many counts of this clonotype. The V and J genes are TRBV11-2 and TRBJ2-7; D uncertain. The CDR3 has 15 residues. V dropped 4 bases and J dropped 7 bases, with 20 bases sitting between them. The germline gives CDR1 SGHAT, CDR2 FQNNGV. CDR3 residues: CASSSSGGVQREQYF. The CDR3, as DNA: TGTGCCAGCAGCTCCAGTGGTGGAGTCCAGAGAGAGCAGTACTTC.

This clonotype was recorded many times. The CDR3 nucleotides read TGCGCCAGCAAAGGAGCGGAATTTCTTCAAGAGACCCAGTACTTC. This translates into CASKGAEFLQETQYF. V is TRBV5-1 and J is TRBJ2-5; D is perhaps TRBD2 (5 bases). CDR3 size: 15 residues. Germline values: CDR1 SGHRS, CDR2 YFSETQ. The germline V and J ends were trimmed by 6 bases and 2 bases, with 17 bases remaining between them.

There are many counts of this clonotype. The chain couples TRBV4-1 to TRBJ1-1; TRBD1 aligns across 11 bases. The CDR3 sequence is 18 residues long. Germline values: CDR1 MGHRA, CDR2 YSYEKL. Losses at the gene ends were 1 base for V and 4 bases for J; bases not matched to a gene: 11. The CDR3 loop is CASSQARTGGAGGTEAFF. The DNA for the CDR3 is TGCGCCAGCAGCCAAGCGAGGACAGGGGGCGCAGGGGGCACTGAAGCTTTCTTT.